This T cell receptor beta chain derives from a study of OX40 agonist ivuxolimab in advanced cancers. Across the whole study: Patients received the agonistic anti-OX40 (CD134) antibody ivuxolimab.

Study findings and constraints: Dose levels from 0.1 to 3.0 mg/kg saw CD4+ and CD8+ blood T cells expand clonally by week 6.

Remarks on this clone: Antigen: not known.

Repertoires were generated with immunoSEQ multiplex PCR, while TCRdb's copy carries only in-frame clones and drops some. Of under 150,000 clones listed, roughly nine tenths were seen once; the top ten hold 0.55%. This TCR came from an adult with an advanced solid tumor such as melanoma, head and neck, liver or kidney cancer. The source was CD4+ or CD8+ T cells sorted from blood, collected in a trial of the OX40 agonist ivuxolimab.

The CDR3 region is CASSSPRLTDTQYF. DNA of the CDR3: TGTGCCAGCAGCTCTCCCCGCCTAACAGATACGCAGTATTTT. This chain links TRBV7-2 with TRBJ2-3; D not resolved. CDR1 SGHTA and CDR2 FQGNSA come from the germline V gene. V was cut by 4 bases and J by 3 bases, with 11 bases left in between. This CDR3 contains 14 residues.